This T cell receptor beta chain originates from a study of T-cell reconstitution after alpha-beta-depleted transplantation in children. Overall study results and limits: T cells produced anew were the main source of T-cell counts and diversity one year after transplant. About two months after transplant, alpha-beta T cells reportedly came from several hundred expanded graft clones. Some patients owed their high day-60 TCRbeta diversity to surviving recipient T cells and thymic progenitors.

Unique molecular identifiers tagged the TCRbeta library. One entry per CDR3 protein results from TCRdb running MiXCR on the PCR reads. The profile shows about 980,000 distinct CDR3 sequences, around 30% of them singletons. This clonotype appeared a few times. Its antigen is undetermined. This TCR was sampled from a boy under three years old who had a stem cell transplant for SCID, so the T cells may come from the graft donor. Sample: PBMCs, mostly from graft donor cells, taken 360 days after TCRalphabeta/CD19-depleted stem cell transplant.

The CDR3 DNA is TGTGCCAGCAGCCGACAGGGGGCGGCTAATGAAAAACTGTTTTTT. It is translated as CASSRQGAANEKLFF. This chain connects TRBV12-3 or TRBV12-4 to TRBJ1-4; 10 positions agree with TRBD1. The CDR3 is 15 residues long. The junction had 4 bases not matched to a gene; V was cut back by 6 bases and J by 3 bases.